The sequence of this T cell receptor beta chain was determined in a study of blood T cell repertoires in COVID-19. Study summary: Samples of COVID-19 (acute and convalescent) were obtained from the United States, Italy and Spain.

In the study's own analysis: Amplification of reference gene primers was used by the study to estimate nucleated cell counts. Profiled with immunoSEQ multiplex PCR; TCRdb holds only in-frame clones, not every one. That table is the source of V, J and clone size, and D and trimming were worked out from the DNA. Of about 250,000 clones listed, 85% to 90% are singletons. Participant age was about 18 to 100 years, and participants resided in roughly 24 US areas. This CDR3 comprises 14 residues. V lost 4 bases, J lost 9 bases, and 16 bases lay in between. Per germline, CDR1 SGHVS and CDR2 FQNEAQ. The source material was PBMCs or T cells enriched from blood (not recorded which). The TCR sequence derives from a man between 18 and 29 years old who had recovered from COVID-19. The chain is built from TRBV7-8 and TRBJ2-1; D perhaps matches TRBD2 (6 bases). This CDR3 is CASSSYPLAGEQFF. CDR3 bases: TGTGCCAGCAGCTCTTACCCACTAGCAGGTGAGCAGTTCTTC.